Sequencing of this T cell receptor beta chain was carried out in a study of blood T cells in healthy people across ages. Across the whole study: About one barcoded beta molecule per two T cells was captured by template switching.

Comment on this clonotype: Its matching antigen is unknown.

Study-wide points: Diversity of TCR beta per million T cells declined in a roughly linear way with age.

PCR was performed a second time for about 6 to 11 cycles using a sample-barcoded 5' primer and a J-beta primer mix. Every single cDNA molecule received a tag from a template-switch adaptor with 12 random nucleotides. TCRdb recomputed calls from the 5' RACE reads with MiXCR, one row per CDR3 protein. The sample yields 1.5 million or so distinct CDR3 sequences, about 43% seen once. At least 7 million PBMCs were isolated per sample. The sequenced sample was blood. The clonotype comes from a woman aged 18-29 years in good health.

The CDR3 region has the DNA TGCAGCGTTGATAGTAGCGGAGTCGGCAATGAGCAGTACTTC. Encoded protein: CSVDSSGVGNEQYF. The rearrangement joins TRBV29-1 to TRBJ2-7, with TRBD2 as a possible D gene (6 bases). The V gene's germline CDR1 is SQVTM and CDR2 ANQGSEA. With 3 bases removed from V and 7 bases from J, the gap between germline ends came to 19 bases. This CDR3 region has 14 residues.